These 30 T cell receptor beta chains were all obtained from the same sample, sequenced in a study of CD8+CD57+ T cells in acquired aplastic anemia. CD8+CD57+ cell expansion had been shown by flow cytometry in patients chosen for sequencing. Genomic DNA templated the TCR beta VDJ and CDR3 profiling. TCRdb independently ran MiXCR on the reads; one entry per CDR3 protein. In the table there are nearly 60,000 distinct CDR3 sequences, about 56% of which are singletons. Sequenced sample: sorted CD4+, CD8+, or CD8+CD57+ T cells (not recorded which) from PBMCs. Receptors were obtained from a human donor with aplastic anemia.

The chain carries TRBV2 and TRBJ1-1, with D possibly matching TRBD1 (5 bases). In germline, CDR1 is SNHLY, CDR2 FYNNEI. The CDR3 runs to 13 residues. V was pared by 1 base and J by 6 bases, with 9 bases between. The CDR3 DNA reads as TGTGCCAGCAGTGAAGAGTGGGGGGCTGAAGCTTTCTTT. Translating it yields CASSEEWGAEAFF.

The chain joins TRBV28 to TRBJ2-3; maybe TRBD1 (7 bases). CDR1 MDHEN and CDR2 SYDVKM come from the germline V gene. The CDR3 has 16 residues. The ends were cut back, 3 bases at V and 9 bases at J, with 22 bases in the middle. The CDR3 nucleotides are TGTGCCAGCAGTTTCGGGATGGAGGGGGCGTTTAGGACGCAGTATTTT. It is translated as CASSFGMEGAFRTQYF.

As regards this clonotype: This likely comes from a read error, as the CDR3 has no conserved phenylalanine or tryptophan at its end. The chain links TRBV7-9 to TRBJ2-7; TRBD1 might be the D (5 bases). Trimming removed 3 bases at V and 7 bases at J, with 10 bases between. The germline V gene encodes CDR1 SEHNR and CDR2 FQNEAQ (reference sequence). The CDR3 loop spans 12 amino acids. As DNA, the CDR3 is TGTGCCAGCAGCTTGAACCAGGGTGAGCAGTACTCC. Amino acids: CASSLNQGEQYS.

A few counts support this clonotype. The genes are TRBV24-1 and TRBJ1-5; D remains unclear. Trimming stripped 0 bases from V and 7 bases from J, with 6 bases between. The V gene's germline CDR1 is KGHDR and CDR2 SFDVKD. The CDR3 runs to 13 residues. Here the CDR3 reads CATSDLRGQPQHF. CDR3 sequence (DNA): TGTGCCACCAGTGATTTGCGAGGGCAGCCCCAGCATTTT.

V is TRBV10-3 and J is TRBJ1-5, with no clear D. CDR1 is ENHRY and CDR2 is SYGVKD in the germline V gene. Trimming stripped 8 bases from V and 6 bases from J, with 14 bases between. CDR3 length equals 13 residues. This CDR3 reads CAIVAELSQPQHF. The CDR3 nucleotides read TGTGCCATCGTGGCGGAGCTAAGTCAGCCCCAGCATTTT.

This chain links TRBV20-1 with TRBJ1-1; D may be TRBD1 (6 bases). Trimming stripped 0 bases from V and 3 bases from J, with 8 bases between. The V gene's germline CDR1 is DFQATT and CDR2 SNEGSKA (reference sequence). CDR3 length: 13 amino acids. CDR3 sequence reads: CSARDGGHTEAFF. In DNA, the CDR3 is TGCAGTGCTAGAGATGGGGGGCACACTGAAGCTTTCTTT.

This clonotype was detected a few times. At one end the junction does not follow the germline gene, possibly because of a read error. The chain recombines TRBV10-3 with TRBJ1-1; D might be TRBD1 (5 bases). Germline V gene lookup returns CDR1 ENHRY and CDR2 SYGVKD. The CDR3 runs to 15 residues. CDR3 loop: CASSEAGTRDTEAFF. DNA for the CDR3: TGTGCCAGCAGTGAGGCCGGGACTAGGGACACTGAAGCTTTCTTT.

This clonotype was counted between two and nine times. J is TRBJ2-7 and V is TRBV15; unclear D gene. Germline lookup yields CDR1 LNHNV and CDR2 YYDKDF (reference sequence). V lost 0 bases and J 3 bases, leaving 6 bases between the germline ends. This CDR3 comprises 13 residues. The CDR3, as DNA: TGTGCCACCAGCAGAGATCCGGGCTACGAGCAGTACTTC. It specifies CATSRDPGYEQYF.

The table lists this clonotype with many counts. The chain recombines TRBV13 with TRBJ2-1; a possible D gene is TRBD2 (6 bases). Germline lookup yields CDR1 PRHDT and CDR2 FYEKMQ (reference sequence). V was pared by 3 bases and J by 8 bases, with 20 bases between. This CDR3 has 16 residues. In DNA form, the CDR3 reads TGTGCCAGCAGCTTTCGACTAGAAGGACTTCCCCATGAGCAGTTCTTC. Residues: CASSFRLEGLPHEQFF.

The chain couples TRBV6-6 to TRBJ2-6; tentative D call: TRBD2 (6 bases). Trimming pared 1 base from V and 0 bases from J, leaving 10 bases between. Germline loops: CDR1 MNHNY, CDR2 SVGAGI (reference sequence). This CDR3 has 17 residues. The CDR3 DNA reads TGTGCCAGCAGTTACTTGGGGGGAAGCTCTGGGGCCAACGTCCTGACTTTC. Translated: CASSYLGGSSGANVLTF.

Judged by abundance, this clonotype is medium-sized (0.01 to 0.1%). The chain joins TRBV29-1 to TRBJ2-1, with no clear D. Germline CDR1 reads SQVTM; CDR2 reads ANQGSEA. Trimming cost V 5 bases and J 10 bases, with 9 bases left between them. The CDR3 runs to 10 residues. The CDR3 here is CSVLDGEQFF. For the CDR3, the DNA is TGCAGCGTTTTGGACGGGGAGCAGTTCTTC.

This rearrangement joins TRBV24-1 to TRBJ2-3; the match to TRBD1 covers 8 bases. CDR3 length: 17 amino acids. Germline assignment: CDR1 KGHDR and CDR2 SFDVKD. The junction had 9 bases not matched to a gene; V was cut back by 5 bases and J by 0 bases. The CDR3: CATSGPPTGESTDTQYF. The CDR3 DNA reads TGTGCCACCAGTGGCCCCCCGACAGGGGAAAGCACAGATACGCAGTATTTT.

This clonotype was found many times. The rearrangement uses TRBV6-1 and TRBJ2-1; TRBD2 aligns across 10 bases. V shed 5 bases, J shed 4 bases, and the junction held 8 bases outside the gene matches. The CDR3 is 16 amino acids. The germline V gene encodes CDR1 MNHNS and CDR2 SASEGT. The CDR3 here is CASSLSAGGRYNEQFF. The CDR3 coding sequence is TGTGCCAGCAGTCTATCAGCGGGGGGGCGATACAATGAGCAGTTCTTC.

This clonotype is medium-sized. V and J are TRBV2 and TRBJ1-4, with 10 bases that match TRBD1. The length of the CDR3 is 18 residues. The ends lost 3 bases at V and 0 bases at J; junction bases unmatched: 7. Per germline, CDR1 SNHLY and CDR2 FYNNEI. CDR3 bases: TGTGCCAGCAGTGACCGGGACAGGGGACAAACAACTAATGAAAAACTGTTTTTT. Amino acid sequence: CASSDRDRGQTTNEKLFF.

In nucleotides, the CDR3 is TGCAGTGCAAGGACAGTAATCACTGAAGCTTTCTTT. Residues: CSARTVITEAFF. The chain has TRBV20-1 and TRBJ1-1, with D possibly being TRBD1 (6 bases). There are 12 residues in the CDR3. Germline assignment: CDR1 DFQATT and CDR2 SNEGSKA (reference sequence). Trimming stripped 6 bases from V and 4 bases from J, with 12 bases between.

This sequence joins TRBV10-2 and TRBJ1-2; D gene unclear. Per germline, CDR1 WSHSY and CDR2 SAAADI. The germline V and J ends were trimmed by 8 bases and 7 bases, with 20 bases remaining between them. The CDR3 extends over 14 amino acids. The CDR3 DNA is TGCGCCAGCTCGGGGAGGTTAAAGGTGGTTGGCTACACCTTC. This gives the protein CASSGRLKVVGYTF.

This clonotype has only one observation. The chain employs TRBV4-3 and TRBJ2-7, with 9 bases identical to TRBD1. Germline CDR1 reads LGHNA; CDR2 reads YSLEER. CDR3 size: 15 residues. J was trimmed by 5 bases and V by 5 bases; bases with no gene match: 10. The chain's CDR3 is CASSKAGQGSNEQYF. CDR3 sequence (DNA): TGCGCCAGCAGCAAAGCGGGACAGGGTTCCAACGAGCAGTACTTC.

Remarks on this clonotype: An end of the junction does not agree with germline; a read error may underlie this. The genes are TRBV7-9 and TRBJ1-5; D is uncertain. Per germline, CDR1 SEHNR and CDR2 FQNEAQ (reference sequence). CDR3 length equals 13 residues. Here the CDR3 DNA reads TGTGCCAGCAGTTTAGCCCTAAATCAGCCCCAGCATTTT. It codes for CASSLALNQPQHF.

The genes are TRBV2 and TRBJ1-5; D gene ambiguous. The CDR3 covers 13 residues. The germline gives CDR1 SNHLY, CDR2 FYNNEI. V gave up 3 bases and J gave up 7 bases, with 10 bases separating them. The CDR3 coding sequence is TGTGCCAGCAGTGAGCAGTGGGGACAGCCCCAGCATTTT. Amino acid sequence: CASSEQWGQPQHF.

This rearrangement joins TRBV20-1 to TRBJ1-2; 8 bases line up with TRBD1. Trimming took 3 bases from V and 0 from J; bases not matched to a gene: 6. This CDR3 contains 15 residues. Germline V lookup: CDR1 DFQATT, CDR2 SNEGSKA (reference sequence). The CDR3 DNA is TGCAGTGCTAGTGACAGGGGAAGGGCTAACTATGGCTACACCTTC. Translation: CSASDRGRANYGYTF.

The V call is TRBV20-1, the J call TRBJ1-5, with no clear D. V lost 3 bases, J lost 0 bases, and 3 bases lay in between. This CDR3 has 12 amino acids. The germline V gene encodes CDR1 DFQATT and CDR2 SNEGSKA (reference sequence). CDR3 DNA: TGCAGTGCTAGTCGTAGCAATCAGCCCCAGCATTTT. Protein sequence: CSASRSNQPQHF.

The chain uses TRBV24-1 and TRBJ1-2; D call uncertain. The germline V gene has CDR1 KGHDR and CDR2 SFDVKD. V lost 10 bases and J lost 4, with 9 bases in between. This CDR3 comprises 11 residues. CDR3 nucleotides: TGTGCCACTGGTGTTTCCTATGGCTACACCTTC. Protein product: CATGVSYGYTF.

The count of this clonotype is one. This chain uses TRBV7-9 with TRBJ1-2; 7 bases match TRBD1. The J segment lost 7 bases and the V segment lost 2 bases, leaving 4 bases of the junction unmatched. Germline loops: CDR1 SEHNR, CDR2 FQNEAQ (reference sequence). The CDR3 spans 13 residues. CDR3 DNA sequence: TGTGCCAGCAGCTTATCACAGGGGACTGGCTACACCTTC. Amino acids: CASSLSQGTGYTF.

This clonotype was recorded a few times. The chain uses TRBV4-2 and TRBJ2-3; TRBD2 aligns across 14 bases. Germline CDR1 reads LGHNA; CDR2 reads YNFKEQ. J gave up 5 bases and V 4 bases, and 11 bases lay outside the gene matches. The CDR3 totals 18 residues. The DNA of the CDR3 is TGTGCCAGCAGCCGGACTAGCGGGGGGCTAACGAAGGGAGATACGCAGTATTTT. Its protein product is CASSRTSGGLTKGDTQYF.

Regarding this clonotype: Just one base apart from a much larger clone, this may be a read error. The chain joins TRBV4-1 to TRBJ1-1; 7 bases are shared with TRBD1. The CDR3 spans 16 residues. Germline V CDR1 and CDR2: MGHRA, YSYEKL. In DNA, the CDR3 is TGCGCCAGCAGCCAAGTAGCTAGGACAGGTCACCCTGAAGCTTCCTTT. Encoded protein: CASSQVARTGHPEASF.

This clonotype was seen many times. This chain uses TRBV27 with TRBJ1-4; 11 nucleotides align to TRBD1. The CDR3 loop spans 15 amino acids. V lost 3 bases to trimming and J lost 7 bases; unmatched junction nucleotides: 4. Germline V gene lookup returns CDR1 MNHEY and CDR2 SMNVEV (reference sequence). The CDR3 sequence is CASSLAGTGGEKLFF. CDR3 sequence (DNA): TGTGCCAGCAGTTTGGCAGGGACAGGGGGTGAAAAACTGTTTTTT.

As concerns this clonotype: The final CDR3 position lacks the conserved phenylalanine or tryptophan, pointing to a likely read error. The genes are TRBV20-1 and TRBJ2-5; D possibly corresponds to TRBD2 (6 bases). The CDR3 has 12 residues. Germline V gene sequence: CDR1 DFQATT, CDR2 SNEGSKA (reference sequence). V gave up 0 bases and J gave up 5 bases, with 7 bases separating them. CDR3 in amino acids: CSARDRGETQYL. The CDR3, as DNA: TGCAGTGCTAGAGATCGGGGGGAGACCCAGTACCTC.

CDR3 in amino acids: CAISESAVQGVGVGYTF. CDR3 in DNA: TGTGCCATCAGTGAGTCGGCCGTCCAGGGGGTAGGAGTAGGCTACACCTTC. The chain recombines TRBV10-3 with TRBJ1-2; 7 bases map to TRBD1. This CDR3 spans 17 amino acids. With 0 bases clipped from V and 8 bases from J, the junction kept 15 bases outside the gene matches. Germline CDR1 reads ENHRY; CDR2 reads SYGVKD.

This clonotype was counted at least ten times. This rearrangement joins TRBV2 to TRBJ1-1, with D uncertain. The CDR3 runs to 15 residues. The germline CDR1 and CDR2 sequences are SNHLY and FYNNEI. V shed 2 bases and J shed 3 bases, with 13 bases lying between them. CDR3 bases: TGTGCCAGCAGTGAATCGCCGCGGTCCGACACTGAAGCTTTCTTT. Its translation is CASSESPRSDTEAFF.

V gene TRBV10-3 combines with J gene TRBJ2-3; D gene ambiguous. Germline values: CDR1 ENHRY, CDR2 SYGVKD. V was pared by 6 bases and J by 2 bases, with 9 bases between. CDR3 length: 13 residues. CDR3 nucleotides: TGTGCCATCAGACCTGACAACACAGATACGCAGTATTTT. Protein: CAIRPDNTDTQYF.